This T cell receptor beta chain stems from a study of blood T cell repertoires in COVID-19. In the study overall: From the United States, Italy and Spain came samples of acute and convalescent COVID-19.

V was shortened by 4 bases and J by 9 bases, with 9 bases between the two germline ends. CDR1 MNHEY and CDR2 SVGAGI come from the germline V gene. CDR3 length equals 11 residues. Source study methods: Estimation of nucleated cell counts was performed using reference gene primer amplification. This table comes from immunoSEQ multiplex PCR, and its TCRdb copy is limited to in-frame clones, with some not included. V, J and clone size were drawn from that table, and D and trimming were deduced from the DNA. This table holds 310,000 or so clones, more than 70% found once. The clonotype was recovered from a man aged 18 to 29 who had recovered from COVID-19. The chain is built from TRBV6-5 and TRBJ1-1; D perhaps matches TRBD1 (6 bases). Specimen: peripheral blood. The CDR3 is CASSFGQQAFF. The CDR3 DNA sequence: TGTGCCAGCAGTTTCGGACAGCAAGCTTTCTTT.